These 28 T cell receptor beta chains share one sample of origin, sequenced in a study of T cell responses to AZD1222 COVID-19 vaccine. Assay used: immunoSEQ multiplex PCR; TCRdb lists only in-frame clones, some missing. The sample consists of 100,000 to 150,000 clones, approximately 91% of them appearing once. The sample here was peripheral blood, taken 28 days after the second AZD1222 dose. These receptors all come from an adult who received the AZD1222 COVID-19 vaccine.

The rearrangement joins TRBV6-4 to TRBJ2-3; D is unclear. Germline V gene data show CDR1 as MRHNA and CDR2 as SNTAGT. Trimming stripped 3 bases from V and 2 bases from J, with 6 bases between. The length of the CDR3 is 13 residues. Here the CDR3 DNA reads TGTGCCAGCAGTGATGGTTACACAGATACGCAGTATTTT. Amino acid sequence: CASSDGYTDTQYF.

The chain combines TRBV9 with TRBJ1-2; weak D call: TRBD1 (5 bases). V was cut by 4 bases and J by 13 bases, with 17 bases left in between. Germline V CDR1 and CDR2: SGDLS, YYNGEE. This CDR3 is 12 amino acids long. This chain's CDR3 is CASSRRDGGGTF. CDR3 coding DNA: TGTGCCAGCAGCAGACGGGACGGTGGTGGCACCTTC.

This sequence joins TRBV30 and TRBJ1-1; no reliable D call. Germline assignment: CDR1 GTSNPN and CDR2 SVGIG (reference sequence). Between the trimmed V and J ends, which lost 3 bases and 0 bases, there was a span of 8 bases. This CDR3 region has 13 residues. The CDR3 DNA follows: TGTGCCTGGAGGAGGAATTTGAACACTGAAGCTTTCTTT. This gives the protein CAWRRNLNTEAFF.

The V call is TRBV5-1, the J call TRBJ2-7; 8 bases line up with TRBD1. Trimming cost V 4 bases and J 4 bases; bases outside gene matches: 7. Germline CDR1 is SGHRS and CDR2 is YFSETQ. The CDR3 has 14 amino acids. DNA for the CDR3: TGCGCCAGCAGCGCGATGAGGACAGGGTACGAGCAGTACTTC. Protein sequence: CASSAMRTGYEQYF.

V is TRBV19 and J is TRBJ1-4; possible D gene TRBD1, 6 bases. V shed 5 bases and J shed 0 bases, with 13 bases lying between them. CDR1 and CDR2 from the germline V gene are LNHDA and SQIVND (reference sequence). There are 16 residues in the CDR3. The chain's CDR3 is CASSDDRWATNEKLFF. The DNA for the CDR3 is TGTGCCAGTAGTGACGACAGGTGGGCAACTAATGAAAAACTGTTTTTT.

V and J are TRBV10-2 and TRBJ2-7, with 9 bases aligning to TRBD2. The CDR3 loop spans 14 amino acids. V shed 8 bases, J shed 2 bases, and the junction held 7 bases outside the gene matches. Germline CDR1 WSHSY, CDR2 SAAADI. The CDR3 bases are TGCGCCAGCGAGAGGACTAGCGACGCCTACGAGCAGTACTTC. Protein product: CASERTSDAYEQYF.

This clone was seen a single time. The chain has TRBV5-8 and TRBJ2-5, with 8 bases that match TRBD1. This CDR3 has 16 amino acids. Germline V lookup: CDR1 SGHTS, CDR2 YDEGEE. Trimming took 5 bases from V and 3 from J; bases not matched to a gene: 12. The CDR3 loop reads CASRADDRGLEETQYF. The CDR3 bases are TGTGCCAGCAGGGCGGACGACAGGGGTCTGGAAGAGACCCAGTACTTC.

The chain recombines TRBV11-2 with TRBJ1-4; 7 bases are a match to TRBD1. This CDR3 is 16 amino acids long. Looked up from germline, CDR1 is SGHAT and CDR2 is FQNNGV. Germline trimming cut 5 bases from V and 4 bases from J; bases unmatched to any gene: 10. In nucleotides, the CDR3 is TGTGCCAGCAGCACCCCGACAGGGCTCGGTAATGAAAAACTGTTTTTT. Its protein product is CASSTPTGLGNEKLFF.

Only one count was recorded for this clone. V is TRBV10-3 and J is TRBJ1-4; D ambiguous. Deletions cut 3 bases from V and 11 bases from J, with 13 bases between. Per the germline V gene, CDR1 is ENHRY and CDR2 is SYGVKD. The CDR3 extends over 13 amino acids. The CDR3 DNA reads as TGTGCCATCAGTGAAGAGGGTAGAAATAAACTGTTTTTT. Amino acids: CAISEEGRNKLFF.

The CDR3 here is CSVGQGDEQYF. The CDR3, as DNA: TGCAGCGTCGGACAGGGGGACGAGCAGTACTTC. The chain uses TRBV29-1 and TRBJ2-7, with 10 bases matching TRBD1. This CDR3 spans 11 amino acids. CDR1 and CDR2 from the germline V gene are SQVTM and ANQGSEA. Germline trimming cut 6 bases from V and 5 bases from J; bases unmatched to any gene: 1.

The chain couples TRBV28 to TRBJ2-7, with D perhaps matching TRBD2 (6 bases). Trimming took off 2 bases at V and 9 bases at J, with 14 bases between the two ends. Germline CDR1 MDHEN, CDR2 SYDVKM. The CDR3 totals 13 residues. The DNA of the CDR3 is TGTGCCAGCAGTTTAACCCCGGGAGTTGGGCAGTACTTC. This translates into CASSLTPGVGQYF.

This chain links TRBV13 with TRBJ2-2; D not resolved. The CDR3 is 14 residues long. V lost 0 bases, J lost 3 bases, and 5 bases lay in between. CDR1 PRHDT and CDR2 FYEKMQ come from the germline V gene (reference sequence). CDR3 protein: CASSLGVDTGELFF. The CDR3, as DNA: TGTGCCAGCAGCTTAGGGGTGGACACCGGGGAGCTGTTTTTT. Complete variable domain (other parts from reference TRBV13 and TRBJ2-2): AAGVIQSPRHLIKEKRETATLKCYPIPRHDTVYWYQQGPGQDPQFLISFYEKMQSDKGSIPDRFSAQQFSDYHSELNMSSLELGDSALYFCASSLGVDTGELFFGEGSRLTVL.

The V call is TRBV6-1, the J call TRBJ2-7; 8 nucleotides match TRBD2. The germline gives CDR1 MNHNS, CDR2 SASEGT. This CDR3 contains 14 residues. V shed 0 bases, J shed 10 bases, and the junction held 8 bases outside the gene matches. The CDR3 spells CASSEAGLDSLQYF. The CDR3 region has the DNA TGTGCCAGCAGTGAAGCGGGACTAGATTCTCTTCAGTACTTC.

The V gene is TRBV20-1, the J gene TRBJ1-2, with D hard to call. With 3 bases removed from V and 8 bases from J, the gap between germline ends came to 10 bases. CDR3 length: 11 residues. Germline assignment: CDR1 DFQATT and CDR2 SNEGSKA (reference sequence). The CDR3 DNA sequence: TGCAGTGCTAGGGTTATCCGGGGCTACACCTTC. The encoded protein is CSARVIRGYTF.

This chain uses TRBV4-2 with TRBJ2-7; D is perhaps TRBD2 (5 bases). Per germline, CDR1 LGHNA and CDR2 YNFKEQ. This CDR3 has 14 amino acids. V shed 0 bases and J shed 4 bases, with 10 bases lying between them. The CDR3 bases are TGTGCCAGCAGCCAAGATTTAGGAGGATACGAGCAGTACTTC. Translation gives CASSQDLGGYEQYF.

This sequence joins TRBV18 and TRBJ1-1; D not certain. The CDR3 totals 14 residues. Trimming shortened V by 2 bases and J by 7 bases, and 14 bases separated the two germline ends. Germline V gene data show CDR1 as KGHSH and CDR2 as LQKENI. CDR3 protein: CASSPNLGTGEAFF. CDR3 nucleotide sequence: TGTGCCAGCTCACCAAATCTGGGCACGGGTGAAGCTTTCTTT.

The genes are TRBV30 and TRBJ2-7, with TRBD2 matching over 11 bases. The CDR3 length is 15 residues. Germline V gene lookup returns CDR1 GTSNPN and CDR2 SVGIG (reference sequence). The J segment lost 4 bases and the V segment lost 8 bases, leaving 13 bases of the junction unmatched. CDR3 sequence: CAGTSGRGWRYEQYF. As DNA, the CDR3 is TGTGCCGGTACTAGCGGGAGAGGGTGGCGGTACGAGCAGTACTTC. The whole variable domain, remainder taken from reference TRBV30 and TRBJ2-7, is SQTIHQWPATLVQPVGSPLSLECTVEGTSNPNLYWYRQAAGRGLQLLFYSVGIGQISSEVPQNLSASRPQDRQFILSSKKLLLSDSGFYLCAGTSGRGWRYEQYFGPGTRLTVT.

The chain couples TRBV9 to TRBJ2-1; TRBD2 matches at 10 bases. Germline V gene sequence: CDR1 SGDLS, CDR2 YYNGEE. V lost 2 bases to trimming and J lost 4 bases; unmatched junction nucleotides: 0. The CDR3 contains 14 residues. The DNA of the CDR3 is TGTGCCAGCAGCGTGACTAGCGGGTACAATGAGCAGTTCTTC. Its translation is CASSVTSGYNEQFF. Together with reference TRBV9 and TRBJ2-1, the CDR3 gives the full variable domain: DSGVTQTPKHLITATGQRVTLRCSPRSGDLSVYWYQQSLDQGLQFLIQYYNGEERAKGNILERFSAQQFPDLHSELNLSSLELGDSALYFCASSVTSGYNEQFFGPGTRLTVL.

The rearrangement joins TRBV12-3 or TRBV12-4 to TRBJ2-7; D not resolved. The CDR3 runs to 12 residues. V dropped 3 bases and J dropped 3 bases, with 6 bases sitting between them. CDR3 region: CASSLGFYEQYF. The CDR3 bases are TGTGCCAGCAGTTTGGGGTTCTACGAGCAGTACTTC.

The chain couples TRBV27 to TRBJ2-7, with D hard to call. CDR3 length: 13 amino acids. Deletions cut 2 bases from V and 0 bases from J, with 5 bases between. Germline V lookup: CDR1 MNHEY, CDR2 SMNVEV (reference sequence). The CDR3 loop reads CASSLGNSYEQYF. The CDR3 bases are TGTGCCAGCAGTTTAGGTAACTCCTACGAGCAGTACTTC.

The rearrangement uses TRBV5-1 and TRBJ2-2, with 9 bases lining up with TRBD2. Germline-derived CDR1 and CDR2 are SGHRS and YFSETQ. V dropped 4 bases and J dropped 4; count of bases not matched to a gene: 8. This CDR3 is built from 16 residues. In DNA form, the CDR3 reads TGCGCCAGCAGCCCTCGGACTAGCGCGAGCACCGGGGAGCTGTTTTTT. Protein product: CASSPRTSASTGELFF.

The chain links TRBV28 to TRBJ2-2; no firm D call. CDR3 length: 16 residues. Germline V gene lookup returns CDR1 MDHEN and CDR2 SYDVKM. The V end lost 10 bases, the J end lost 5 bases, and 23 bases lay between the germline ends. The CDR3 protein is CAIKKPGPRSTGELFF. The CDR3 coding sequence is TGTGCCATCAAGAAGCCCGGTCCGCGTAGTACCGGGGAGCTGTTTTTT.

The V gene is TRBV9, the J gene TRBJ1-3; a weak D match, TRBD1 (5 bases). CDR3 length: 14 amino acids. V was shortened by 4 bases and J by 7 bases, with 15 bases between the two germline ends. CDR1 and CDR2 from the germline V gene are SGDLS and YYNGEE. The CDR3 loop is CASSPWGEANTIYF. Here the CDR3 DNA reads TGTGCCAGCAGCCCCTGGGGGGAGGCGAACACCATATATTTT.

The chain joins TRBV6-1 to TRBJ2-2; 13 bases align to TRBD2. CDR1 is MNHNS and CDR2 is SASEGT in the germline V gene. The CDR3 runs to 16 residues. V shed 2 bases, J shed 8 bases, and the junction held 5 bases outside the gene matches. The DNA for the CDR3 is TGTGCCAGCAGTGAATCGGGACTAGCGGGGTCGGGGGAGCTGTTTTTT. Protein product: CASSESGLAGSGELFF.

This clone was seen only once. The J gene is TRBJ1-5, the V gene TRBV6-2 or TRBV6-3; 8 nucleotides match TRBD1. The CDR3 totals 15 residues. Germline V gene sequence: CDR1 MNHEY, CDR2 SVGEGT. J was trimmed by 6 bases and V by 6 bases; bases with no gene match: 10. The CDR3, as DNA: TGTGCCAGCAGCCCTAGACAGGGGTGGATTCAGCCCCAGCATTTT. Translated: CASSPRQGWIQPQHF.

The CDR3 sequence is CASSRTGAQLYGYTF. DNA for the CDR3: TGTGCCAGCAGCCGAACAGGGGCCCAACTCTATGGCTACACCTTC. The chain couples TRBV5-4 to TRBJ1-2; 7 bases match TRBD1. Germline values: CDR1 SGHNT, CDR2 YYREEE (reference sequence). Trimming took 4 bases from V and 4 from J; bases not matched to a gene: 10. This CDR3 spans 15 amino acids.

Written as DNA, the CDR3 is TGTGCCAGCAGCTTAGGGCGTATGTTGTATGGCTACACCTTC. Translation gives CASSLGRMLYGYTF. The chain couples TRBV7-9 to TRBJ1-2, with D hard to call. The CDR3 runs 14 residues. Trimming took 1 base from V and 5 from J, leaving 11 bases between them. Germline-derived CDR1 and CDR2 are SEHNR and FQNEAQ (reference sequence).

The CDR3 is CASSGESYQPQHF. The CDR3 DNA sequence: TGTGCCAGCAGCGGAGAGAGCTATCAGCCCCAGCATTTT. The chain links TRBV6-2 or TRBV6-3 to TRBJ1-5; D remains unclear. Between the trimmed V and J ends, which lost 6 bases and 5 bases, there was a span of 11 bases. The CDR3 extends over 13 amino acids. CDR1 is MNHEY and CDR2 is SVGEGT in the germline V gene.